The next 5 T cell receptor beta chains were all read from a single sample in a study of patients and donors after allogeneic stem cell transplantation. MiXCR was run by TCRdb on the RT-PCR reads, yielding one entry per CDR3 protein. The sample consists of 110,000 or so distinct CDR3 sequences, approximately 35% of them appearing once. Material for sequencing was blood, either unsorted or a sorted T cell fraction (not recorded which). The receptors originated from a human donor who was either an allogeneic HSCT recipient or a stem cell or donor lymphocyte infusion donor (not recorded which). It is not recorded whose cells these are; they may come from a transplant donor.

The CDR3 bases are TGCAGTGCTATTAACCGGGACCCATGGCATGAGCAGTTCTTC. This translates into CSAINRDPWHEQFF. J is TRBJ2-1 and V is TRBV20-1; the D gene could be TRBD1 or TRBD2 (5 bases each). CDR1 is DFQATT, CDR2 SNEGSKA, per germline (reference sequence). Trimming took off 4 bases at V and 8 bases at J, with 18 bases between the two ends. The CDR3 sequence is 14 residues long.

The V call is TRBV7-9, the J call TRBJ1-5; perhaps TRBD1 as D (6 bases). Germline CDR1 SEHNR, CDR2 FQNEAQ (reference sequence). V shed 2 bases and J shed 6 bases, with 8 bases lying between them. The CDR3 has 13 amino acids. The CDR3 sequence is CASSLLGGQPQHF. The CDR3 DNA is TGTGCCAGCAGCTTATTAGGGGGTCAGCCCCAGCATTTT.

This rearrangement joins TRBV6-2 or TRBV6-3 to TRBJ2-1; unclear D gene. Trimming took off 4 bases at V and 6 bases at J, with 16 bases between the two ends. The CDR3 has 15 residues. Germline V gene lookup returns CDR1 MNHEY and CDR2 SVGEGT. DNA for the CDR3: TGTGCCAGCAGTTTACGCCGCGGCAGGCCCAATGAGCAGTTCTTC. It specifies CASSLRRGRPNEQFF.

In its sample, this clonotype was seen a few times. The chain links TRBV6-5 to TRBJ2-5; 9 positions match TRBD1. The V and J ends lost 2 bases and 2 bases, in that order; junction bases with no gene match: 0. This CDR3 has 14 amino acids. CDR1 and CDR2 from the germline V gene are MNHEY and SVGAGI. This CDR3 is CASSYDRGQETQYF. CDR3 bases: TGTGCCAGCAGTTACGACAGGGGGCAAGAGACCCAGTACTTC.

A few counts support this clonotype. This sequence joins TRBV7-9 and TRBJ1-6; 7 positions agree with TRBD1. The ends lost 5 bases at V and 9 bases at J; junction bases unmatched: 4. CDR3 size: 13 residues. CDR1 SEHNR and CDR2 FQNEAQ come from the germline V gene (reference sequence). DNA of the CDR3: TGTGCCAGCAGCAAAACAGGGGTTTCACCCCTCCACTTT. Amino acids: CASSKTGVSPLHF.